This TCR beta chain was documented in a study of cytomegalovirus exposure and HLA in healthy donors. Study-wide results and caveats: Despite most TCR sequences being rare, some public TCRs occurred in many donors.

Repertoires were generated with immunoSEQ multiplex PCR, while TCRdb's copy carries only in-frame clones and drops some. The table includes around 120,000 clones, about 85% detected once. Remarks on this clone: Its antigen is unknown.

Sequencing used PBMCs. The source of this sequence is a young man in good health and CMV-seropositive.

CDR3 nucleotide sequence: TGTGCCAGTAGTATAGTTTCGCTAGCGGGGGGGCAGGTTGAGCAGTTCTTC. This gives the protein CASSIVSLAGGQVEQFF. The chain uses TRBV19 and TRBJ2-1, with 12 bases lining up with TRBD2. Trimming took 1 base from V and 9 from J; bases not matched to a gene: 10. Germline V gives CDR1 LNHDA, CDR2 SQIVND (reference sequence). This CDR3 has 17 amino acids. Filled out from reference TRBV19 and TRBJ2-1, the complete variable domain reads DGGITQSPKYLFRKEGQNVTLSCEQNLNHDAMYWYRQDPGQGLRLIYYSQIVNDFQKGDIAEGYSVSREKKESFPLTVTSAQKNPTAFYLCASSIVSLAGGQVEQFFGPGTRLTVL.